Listed here is a single T cell receptor (beta chain). The data originate from a study of blood T cells in healthy people across ages. PBMCs, at least 6.5 million per sample, were isolated. Together with a sample-barcoded 5' primer, a J-beta primer mix was included in a second PCR lasting about 6 to 11 cycles. A single record per CDR3 protein comes from TCRdb applying MiXCR to the 5' RACE reads. The top ten hold under 25% of the sample, which has some 730,000 distinct CDR3 sequences, 22% seen once. The source is a man between 65 and 80 years old in good health. The sample was blood.

The CDR3 region is CASSDVQPYGYTF. The CDR3 nucleotides read TGCGCCAGCAGTGATGTACAGCCCTATGGCTACACCTTC. This chain joins TRBV10-2 and TRBJ1-2; D unresolved. This CDR3 is 13 amino acids long. Germline CDR1 is WSHSY and CDR2 is SAAADI. The V and J ends lost 3 bases and 4 bases respectively, with 9 bases between them.